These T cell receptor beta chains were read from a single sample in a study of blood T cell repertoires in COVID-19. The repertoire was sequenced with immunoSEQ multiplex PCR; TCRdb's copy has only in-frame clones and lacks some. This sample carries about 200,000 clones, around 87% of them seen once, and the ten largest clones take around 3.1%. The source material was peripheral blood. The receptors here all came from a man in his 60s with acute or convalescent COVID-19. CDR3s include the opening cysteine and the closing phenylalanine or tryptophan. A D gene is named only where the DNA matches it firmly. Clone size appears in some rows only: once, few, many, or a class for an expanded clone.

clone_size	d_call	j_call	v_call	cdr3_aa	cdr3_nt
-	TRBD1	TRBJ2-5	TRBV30	CAWRGGQGPRETQYF	TGTGCCTGGAGGGGGGGACAGGGACCAAGGGAGACCCAGTACTTC
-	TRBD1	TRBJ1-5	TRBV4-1	CASSQDRGQGSHQPQHF	TGCGCCAGCAGCCAAGATCGGGGACAGGGGTCCCACCAGCCCCAGCATTTT
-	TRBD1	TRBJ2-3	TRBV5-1	CASSSYRGSTDTQYF	TGCGCCAGCAGCTCGTACAGGGGGAGCACAGATACGCAGTATTTT
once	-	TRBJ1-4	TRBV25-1	CASIGPQSRGTNEKLFF	TGTGCCAGCATCGGGCCCCAGAGCAGGGGAACTAATGAAAAACTGTTTTTT
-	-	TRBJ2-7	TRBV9	CASSVGEEVYEQYF	TGTGCCAGCAGCGTAGGAGAGGAGGTTTACGAGCAGTACTTC
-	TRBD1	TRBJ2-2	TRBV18	CASSLSDRGNTGELFF	TGTGCCAGCTCACTCTCGGACAGGGGAAACACCGGGGAGCTGTTTTTT
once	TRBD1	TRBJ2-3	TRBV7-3	CASSVAGGLTDTQYF	TGTGCCAGCAGCGTCGCAGGGGGCCTCACAGATACGCAGTATTTT
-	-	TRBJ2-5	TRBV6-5	CASRTGGETQYF	TGTGCCAGCAGGACTGGGGGGGAGACCCAGTACTTC
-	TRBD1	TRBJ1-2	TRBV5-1	CASSRTGDLGDGYTF	TGCGCCAGCAGCCGAACAGGGGATCTTGGAGATGGCTACACCTTC
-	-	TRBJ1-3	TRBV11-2	CASSLEGEARPLLSGNTIYF	TGTGCCAGCAGCTTAGAGGGTGAGGCCCGGCCCCTACTCTCTGGAAACACCATATATTTT
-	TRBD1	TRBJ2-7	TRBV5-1	CASSSSLRTGSLNEQYF	TGCGCCAGCAGCTCCAGCCTCAGGACAGGGAGTCTGAACGAGCAGTACTTC
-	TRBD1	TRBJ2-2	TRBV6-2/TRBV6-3	CASSTGVPGELFF	TGTGCCAGCAGTACAGGGGTCCCCGGGGAGCTGTTTTTT
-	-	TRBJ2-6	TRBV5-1	CASSSGLDSWVSGANVLTF	TGCGCCAGCAGCTCGGGCTTGGACAGCTGGGTTTCTGGGGCCAACGTCCTGACTTTC
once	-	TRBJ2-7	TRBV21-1	CASSAKTARDRPLYEQYF	TGTGCCAGCAGCGCAAAAACGGCCCGGGACAGGCCACTCTACGAGCAGTACTTC
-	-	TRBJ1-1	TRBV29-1	CSAGGTANTEAFF	TGCAGCGCCGGAGGCACAGCGAACACTGAAGCTTTCTTT
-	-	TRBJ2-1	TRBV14	CASSQVRTAYNEQFF	TGTGCCAGCAGCCAAGTCCGGACTGCTTACAATGAGCAGTTCTTC
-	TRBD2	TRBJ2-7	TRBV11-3	CASSHGLAGSKAYEQYF	TGTGCCAGCAGTCACGGACTAGCGGGGTCAAAAGCCTACGAGCAGTACTTC
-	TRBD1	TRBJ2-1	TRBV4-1	CASSQFFRGPDISYNEQFF	TGCGCCAGCAGCCAGTTTTTCAGGGGGCCCGATATCTCCTACAATGAGCAGTTCTTC
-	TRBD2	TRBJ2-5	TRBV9	CASSPGGAFSETQYF	TGTGCCAGCAGCCCGGGGGGGGCTTTTTCGGAGACCCAGTACTTC
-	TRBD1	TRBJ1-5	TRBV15	CATSLRTGGRQPQHF	TGTGCCACCAGTTTGCGGACAGGGGGCAGGCAGCCCCAGCATTTT
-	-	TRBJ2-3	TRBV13	CASSLSWTSTDTQYF	TGTGCCAGCAGCTTGTCATGGACTAGCACAGATACGCAGTATTTT
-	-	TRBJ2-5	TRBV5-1	CASSLSPDLGTQYF	TGCGCCAGCAGCTTGAGCCCAGACCTAGGGACCCAGTACTTC
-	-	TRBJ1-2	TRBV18	CASSPSSRNYGYTF	TGTGCCAGCTCACCGTCCTCCCGTAACTATGGCTACACCTTC
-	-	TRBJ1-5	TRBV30	CAWSRESNQPQHF	TGTGCCTGGAGTCGGGAAAGCAATCAGCCCCAGCATTTT
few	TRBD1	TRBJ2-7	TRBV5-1	CASSTGQVSYEQYF	TGCGCCAGCAGCACGGGACAGGTCTCCTACGAGCAGTACTTC
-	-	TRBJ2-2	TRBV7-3	CASSPRVGQGTGELFF	TGTGCCAGCAGCCCCCGAGTGGGGCAGGGCACCGGGGAGCTGTTTTTT
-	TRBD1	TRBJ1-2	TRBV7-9	CASSAAGQGAYTF	TGTGCCAGCAGCGCCGCGGGACAGGGGGCATATACCTTC
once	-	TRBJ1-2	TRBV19	CASSSPRDIPSSNYGYTF	TGTGCCAGTAGTTCCCCCCGGGACATCCCTTCCTCTAACTATGGCTACACCTTC
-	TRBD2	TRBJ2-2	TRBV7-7	CASSLDRGGTGELFF	TGTGCCAGCAGCTTAGATCGGGGGGGCACCGGGGAGCTGTTTTTT
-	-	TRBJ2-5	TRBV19	CASSLGGGRQETQYF	TGTGCCAGTAGTCTAGGGGGGGGGCGCCAAGAGACCCAGTACTTC
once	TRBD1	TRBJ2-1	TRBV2	CASSNDRGAYNEQFF	TGTGCCAGCAGTAACGACAGGGGGGCCTACAATGAGCAGTTCTTC
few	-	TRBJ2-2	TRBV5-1	CASSYYRAAGELFF	TGCGCCAGCAGCTACTACAGGGCGGCCGGGGAGCTGTTTTTT
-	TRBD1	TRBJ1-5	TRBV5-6	CASSLQGAGQPQHF	TGTGCCAGCAGCCTACAGGGGGCAGGTCAGCCCCAGCATTTT
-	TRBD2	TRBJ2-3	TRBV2	CAISGLAGDTQYF	TGTGCCATCAGTGGACTAGCAGGAGATACGCAGTATTTT
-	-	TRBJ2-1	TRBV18	CASSPKQVDEQFF	TGTGCCAGCTCACCCAAACAGGTGGATGAGCAGTTCTTC
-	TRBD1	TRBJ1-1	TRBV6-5	CASSYSPGQGSEAFF	TGTGCCAGCAGTTATTCACCGGGACAGGGATCTGAAGCTTTCTTT
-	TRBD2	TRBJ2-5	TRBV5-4	CASSPPGGGQETQYF	TGTGCCAGCAGCCCCCCGGGGGGTGGGCAAGAGACCCAGTACTTC
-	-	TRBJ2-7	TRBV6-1	CASSETVRREQYF	TGTGCCAGCAGTGAAACAGTGCGACGGGAGCAGTACTTC
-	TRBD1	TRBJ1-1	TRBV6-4	CASSLGQGGTEAFF	TGTGCCAGCAGCTTAGGACAGGGAGGCACTGAAGCTTTCTTT